This is a list of T cell receptor beta chains from one sample in a study of blood T cell repertoires in COVID-19. Data came from immunoSEQ multiplex PCR; TCRdb stores just in-frame clones and leaves some out. The sample lists around 310,000 clones; around 89% were seen once. The sequenced material came from peripheral blood. These receptors came from a woman between 45 and 60 years old with active or convalescent COVID-19. The CDR3 runs from the conserved cysteine through the conserved F or W. Clone size is given for some rows only: seen once, a few or many times, or a class if the clone is expanded.

CDR3 length	J gene	clone size	V gene	CDR3 protein
14	TRBJ2-7	-	TRBV7-9	CASSARGYPYEQYF
16	TRBJ2-1	-	TRBV7-3	CASSLTQLAGANEQFF
19	TRBJ2-1	-	TRBV4-1	CASSPMGTSGISSYNEQFF
14	TRBJ2-1	-	TRBV10-2	CASSESSSGNEQFF
13	TRBJ2-3	-	TRBV29-1	CSVQGTYTDTQYF
15	TRBJ1-6	-	TRBV27	CASRTGGGNNSPLHF
15	TRBJ1-5	-	TRBV7-2	CASSLEEGANQPQHF
15	TRBJ1-6	-	TRBV29-1	CSVEVSGNYNSPLHF
11	TRBJ1-1	-	TRBV9	CASRSGTEAFF
15	TRBJ2-2	-	TRBV9	CASSIGTLNTGELFF
17	TRBJ2-7	once	TRBV4-3	CASSQESGSGVFYEQYF
15	TRBJ2-2	-	TRBV27	CASSGGRDNTGELFF
13	TRBJ2-7	once	TRBV7-3	CASSYGNSYEQYF
17	TRBJ2-5	-	TRBV3-1/TRBV3-2	CASSRRTSGGVRETQYF
14	TRBJ1-6	-	TRBV10-3	CAIRGQGNNSPLHF
14	TRBJ2-7	-	TRBV24-1	CATSEGGGTYEQYF
16	TRBJ2-5	-	TRBV7-8	CASSLEGHTFQETQYF
16	TRBJ1-4	few	TRBV7-9	CASSLTGQQSNEKLFF
15	TRBJ2-7	-	TRBV7-2	CASSLELAGAYEQYF
15	TRBJ2-1	-	TRBV6-5	CASSYLGTSPDGQFF
17	TRBJ1-4	-	TRBV28	CASSLAATVATNEKLFF
14	TRBJ2-7	-	TRBV6-1	CASSEHGSPYEQYF
16	TRBJ1-2	-	TRBV4-2	CASSHKERRPSYGYTF
14	TRBJ1-1	-	TRBV7-8	CASSPLVGGTEAFF
13	TRBJ1-4	-	TRBV3-1/TRBV3-2	CATAAGPGEKLFF
16	TRBJ1-3	-	TRBV30	CAWSLSGWFSGNTIYF
12	TRBJ1-2	few	TRBV6-6	CASSYGGNGYTF
15	TRBJ1-5	-	TRBV12-5	CASGPGLNSNQPQHF
18	TRBJ2-3	-	TRBV18	CASSQMVGTSGETDTQYF
13	TRBJ1-3	few	TRBV30	CAWSVLSGNTIYF
14	TRBJ1-2	-	TRBV2	CASSSRGRPYGYTF
16	TRBJ2-3	-	TRBV7-3	CASSWTTSGSTDTQYF
14	TRBJ2-7	-	TRBV27	CASSSRTVPDEQYF
13	TRBJ2-2	-	TRBV7-3	CASSLVRTGELFF
13	TRBJ1-1	-	TRBV10-3	CAIRRDTNTEAFF
15	TRBJ2-7	-	TRBV4-1	CASSQLRLGVYEQYF
13	TRBJ1-1	-	TRBV29-1	CSVERGGNTEAFF
14	TRBJ2-3	-	TRBV30	CAWSTGSSTDTQYF
16	TRBJ2-5	-	TRBV7-2	CASSLGLAGVRETQYF
14	TRBJ2-7	-	TRBV6-2/TRBV6-3	CASSRTSGSYEQYF
13	TRBJ1-5	-	TRBV27	CASSLDRGDRSYF
14	TRBJ2-7	once	TRBV7-3	CASSPSGQAYEQYF
15	TRBJ1-4	-	TRBV7-2	CASSLIGGGGEKLFF
14	TRBJ1-5	-	TRBV18	CASSPYRMYQPQHF
15	TRBJ2-5	-	TRBV28	CASSHPQGFQETQYF
16	TRBJ2-1	-	TRBV19	CASGGLRGRDHNEQFF
15	TRBJ1-2	-	TRBV9	CASSARTEPNYGYTF
13	TRBJ2-5	-	TRBV5-1	CASSLAGGETQYF
14	TRBJ1-2	-	TRBV7-9	CASSPAKGDYGYTF
15	TRBJ2-3	once	TRBV5-4	CASSATRINADTQYF